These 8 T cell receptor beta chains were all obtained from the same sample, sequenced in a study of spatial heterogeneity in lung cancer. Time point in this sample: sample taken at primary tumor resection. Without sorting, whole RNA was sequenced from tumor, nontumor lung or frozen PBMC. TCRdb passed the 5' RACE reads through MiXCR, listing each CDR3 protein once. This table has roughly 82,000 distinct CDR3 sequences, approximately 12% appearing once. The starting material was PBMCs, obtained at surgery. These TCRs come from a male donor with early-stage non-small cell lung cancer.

The CDR3 sequence: CASSSDSYSYEQYF. DNA of the CDR3: TGTGCCAGCAGTTCCGACAGCTACTCCTACGAGCAGTACTTC. The genes are TRBV12-3 or TRBV12-4 and TRBJ2-7, with D perhaps matching TRBD1 (5 bases). The CDR3 length is 14 residues. Between the trimmed V and J ends, which lost 4 bases and 0 bases, there was a span of 10 bases.

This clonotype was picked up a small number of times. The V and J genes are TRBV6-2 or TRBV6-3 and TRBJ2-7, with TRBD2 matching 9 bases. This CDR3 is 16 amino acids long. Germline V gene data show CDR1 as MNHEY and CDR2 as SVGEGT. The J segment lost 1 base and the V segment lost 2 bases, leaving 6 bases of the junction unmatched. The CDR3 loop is CASSYGLARQSYEQYF. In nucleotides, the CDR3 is TGTGCCAGCAGTTACGGACTAGCGAGGCAGTCCTACGAGCAGTACTTC.

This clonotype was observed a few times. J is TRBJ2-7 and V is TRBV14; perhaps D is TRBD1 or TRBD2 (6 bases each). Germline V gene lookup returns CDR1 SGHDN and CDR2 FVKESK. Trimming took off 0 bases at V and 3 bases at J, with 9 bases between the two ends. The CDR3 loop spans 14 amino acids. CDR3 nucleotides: TGTGCCAGCAGCCAAGAACGGGGGCTCTACGAGCAGTACTTC. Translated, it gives CASSQERGLYEQYF.

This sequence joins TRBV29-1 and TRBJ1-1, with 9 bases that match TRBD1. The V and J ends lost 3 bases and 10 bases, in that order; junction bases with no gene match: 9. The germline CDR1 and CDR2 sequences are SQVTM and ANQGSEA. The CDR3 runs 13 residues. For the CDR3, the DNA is TGCAGCGTTGACGGGCTAGGACAGGGGACAGCTTTCTTT. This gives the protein CSVDGLGQGTAFF.

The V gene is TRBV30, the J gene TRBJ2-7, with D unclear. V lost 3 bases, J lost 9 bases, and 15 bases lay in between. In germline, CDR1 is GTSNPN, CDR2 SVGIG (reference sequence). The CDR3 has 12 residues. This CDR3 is CAWRPQSHSQYF. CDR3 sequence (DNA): TGTGCCTGGAGACCTCAATCCCACTCGCAGTACTTC.

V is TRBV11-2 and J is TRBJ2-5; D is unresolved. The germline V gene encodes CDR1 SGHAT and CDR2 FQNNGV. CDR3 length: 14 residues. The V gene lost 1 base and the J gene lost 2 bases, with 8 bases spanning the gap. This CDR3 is CASSLGSSQETQYF. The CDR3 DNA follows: TGTGCCAGCAGCTTAGGTAGCTCACAAGAGACCCAGTACTTC.

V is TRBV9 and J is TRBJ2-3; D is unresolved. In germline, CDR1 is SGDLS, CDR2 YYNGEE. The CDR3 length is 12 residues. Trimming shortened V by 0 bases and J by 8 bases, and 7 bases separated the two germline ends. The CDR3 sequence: CASSVGSGTQYF. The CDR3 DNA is TGTGCCAGCAGCGTAGGGAGTGGTACGCAGTATTTT.

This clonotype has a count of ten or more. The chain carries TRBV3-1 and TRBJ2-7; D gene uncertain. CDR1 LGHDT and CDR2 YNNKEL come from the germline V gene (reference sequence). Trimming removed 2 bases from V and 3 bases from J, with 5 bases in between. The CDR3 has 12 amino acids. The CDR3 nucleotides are TGTGCCAGCAGCCAATCAAGCTACGAGCAGTACTTC. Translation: CASSQSSYEQYF.